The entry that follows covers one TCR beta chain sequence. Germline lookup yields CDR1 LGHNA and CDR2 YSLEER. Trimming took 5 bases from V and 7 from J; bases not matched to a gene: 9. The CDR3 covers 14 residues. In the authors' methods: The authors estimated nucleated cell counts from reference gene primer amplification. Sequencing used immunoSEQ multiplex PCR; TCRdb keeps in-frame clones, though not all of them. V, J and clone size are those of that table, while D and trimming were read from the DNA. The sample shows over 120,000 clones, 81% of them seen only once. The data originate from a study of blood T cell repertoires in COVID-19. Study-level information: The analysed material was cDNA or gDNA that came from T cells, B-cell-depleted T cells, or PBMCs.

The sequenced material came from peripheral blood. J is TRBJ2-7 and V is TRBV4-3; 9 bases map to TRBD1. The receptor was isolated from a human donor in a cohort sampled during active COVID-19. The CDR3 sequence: CASSSGTGYLEQYF. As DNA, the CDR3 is TGCGCCAGCAGCTCCGGGACAGGGTATCTTGAGCAGTACTTC.